This entry is about one TCR beta chain. This sample is drawn from a study of blood T cell repertoires in COVID-19. Sequenced by immunoSEQ multiplex PCR; TCRdb stores in-frame clones only, minus some. The table records 30,000 to 35,000 clones, 80% to 90% of them present only once. Trimming took 2 bases from V and 2 from J; bases not matched to a gene: 7. The CDR3 runs 18 residues. CDR1 is SGHVS, CDR2 FQNEAQ, per germline. This sequence joins TRBV7-8 and TRBJ2-6; the match to TRBD2 covers 9 bases. Material: peripheral blood. The origin of this receptor is a man older than 75 with active COVID-19. DNA for the CDR3: TGTGCCAGCAGCTTACCGGGACTAGCTACGACTGGGGCCAACGTCCTGACTTTC. As protein: CASSLPGLATTGANVLTF.